The 8 T cell receptor beta chains below were found in one sample sequenced in a study of a mutant IDH1 vaccine in newly diagnosed glioma. TCRdb's copy holds only in-frame clones and misses some; the assay was immunoSEQ multiplex PCR. The sample has fewer than 30,000 clones; around 80% are singletons. Regarding time point: week 23, last vaccination. In the vaccine, a single dose held 300 ug of the mutant IDH1 20-mer peptide, along with topical imiquimod. What these receptors recognize is not known. The sequencing used PBMCs, collected from a glioma patient whose treatment included an IDH1 peptide vaccine. Receptor source: a woman in her late teens or twenties with glioma.

The rearrangement uses TRBV7-8 and TRBJ2-7, with a weak D call TRBD1 (5 bases). V gave up 5 bases and J gave up 7 bases, with 21 bases separating them. The CDR3 is made up of 15 amino acids. Germline V gives CDR1 SGHVS, CDR2 FQNEAQ. This chain's CDR3 is CASSGAGGPLGEQYF. In nucleotides, the CDR3 is TGTGCCAGCAGCGGGGCCGGTGGTCCCTTGGGAGAGCAGTACTTC.

The sample holds one count of this clone. The chain joins TRBV9 to TRBJ2-2, with 7 bases matching TRBD1. The V and J ends lost 0 bases and 2 bases, in that order; junction bases with no gene match: 10. Germline V gene data show CDR1 as SGDLS and CDR2 as YYNGEE. The CDR3 runs to 18 residues. The CDR3 sequence: CASSVVKDGDRNTGELFF. In DNA, the CDR3 is TGTGCCAGCAGCGTAGTCAAGGATGGGGACAGAAACACCGGGGAGCTGTTTTTT. Using reference TRBV9 and TRBJ2-2 for the parts outside the CDR3, the full variable domain is DSGVTQTPKHLITATGQRVTLRCSPRSGDLSVYWYQQSLDQGLQFLIQYYNGEERAKGNILERFSAQQFPDLHSELNLSSLELGDSALYFCASSVVKDGDRNTGELFFGEGSRLTVL.

The gene calls are TRBV19 and TRBJ2-1, with 8 positions matching TRBD2. The CDR3 covers 19 residues. Germline lookup yields CDR1 LNHDA and CDR2 SQIVND (reference sequence). V was clipped by 0 bases and J by 8 bases; unmatched bases: 18. The CDR3 bases are TGTGCCAGTAGTATAGATGCCCCCTCTAGCGGGCAATATAGCGATGAGCAGTTCTTC. Translating it yields CASSIDAPSSGQYSDEQFF.

This clone was seen once. The chain employs TRBV5-1 and TRBJ2-7; D gene unclear. The germline V and J ends were trimmed by 4 bases and 3 bases, with 14 bases remaining between them. The CDR3 has 14 residues. CDR1 is SGHRS and CDR2 is YFSETQ in the germline V gene. The CDR3: CASSGSGGDYEQYF. The CDR3 DNA is TGCGCCAGCAGCGGCTCCGGTGGGGACTACGAGCAGTACTTC. Supplemented by reference TRBV5-1 and TRBJ2-7, the full variable domain reads KAGVTQTPRYLIKTRGQQVTLSCSPISGHRSVSWYQQTPGQGLQFLFEYFSETQRNKGNFPGRFSGRQFSNSRSEMNVSTLELGDSALYLCASSGSGGDYEQYFGPGTRLTVT.

The V gene is TRBV6-5, the J gene TRBJ1-6; 7 bases match TRBD1. CDR3 length: 14 residues. Germline V gene lookup returns CDR1 MNHEY and CDR2 SVGAGI. The V gene end was trimmed by 4 bases and the J gene end by 4 bases; junction bases not matched to a gene: 1. CDR3 in amino acids: CASSWDRYNSPLHF. CDR3 in DNA: TGTGCCAGCAGTTGGGACAGATATAATTCACCCCTCCACTTT.

CDR3 sequence reads: CASRSGSNSYEQYF. The CDR3 coding sequence is TGTGCCAGCAGGAGCGGGAGTAACTCCTACGAGCAGTACTTC. The chain has TRBV6-1 and TRBJ2-7; 8 bases align to TRBD2. Germline V gene data show CDR1 as MNHNS and CDR2 as SASEGT. The junction had 4 bases not matched to a gene; V was cut back by 6 bases and J by 0 bases. The CDR3 has 14 residues.

The V call is TRBV29-1, the J call TRBJ2-2, with D unresolved. The CDR3 has 12 amino acids. Germline V gene lookup returns CDR1 SQVTM and CDR2 ANQGSEA. Trimming removed 1 base at V and 5 bases at J, with 5 bases between. The chain's CDR3 is CSVEVGTGELFF. Here the CDR3 DNA reads TGCAGCGTTGAAGTGGGAACCGGGGAGCTGTTTTTT.

The count of this clone is one. The chain uses TRBV2 and TRBJ2-7; D could derive from TRBD1 or TRBD2 (6 bases each). Trimming stripped 2 bases from V and 0 bases from J, with 20 bases between. Germline-derived CDR1 and CDR2 are SNHLY and FYNNEI. The CDR3 runs to 18 residues. The CDR3 sequence: CASSERGPGVIRSYEQYF. Written as DNA, the CDR3 is TGTGCCAGCAGTGAACGGGGGCCAGGGGTGATCCGCTCCTACGAGCAGTACTTC.